A selection of T cell receptor beta chains follows, all from one sample in a study of shared clonotypes between healthy human individuals. Profiled with immunoSEQ multiplex PCR; TCRdb holds only in-frame clones, not every one. The sample records hundreds of thousands of clones, around 78% being singletons. Input material: memory CD4+ T cells sorted from blood. The source is a woman aged 30 to 39 in good health. Both conserved end residues are part of each CDR3. The D gene is left open where the match is weak. Some rows have no size entry. The others give once, few or many, or a class for an expanded clone.

j_call: TRBJ2-5; cdr3_length: 15; clone_size: few; v_call: TRBV5-1; d_call: .; cdr3_aa: CASSLGLTREETQYF; cdr3_nt: TGCGCCAGCAGCTTGGGGCTTACTAGGGAAGAGACCCAGTACTTC
j_call: TRBJ2-5; cdr3_length: 13; clone_size: .; v_call: TRBV10-1; d_call: .; cdr3_aa: CASSETLYEAQYF; cdr3_nt: TGCGCCAGCAGTGAGACGTTATACGAGGCCCAGTACTTC
j_call: TRBJ2-1; cdr3_length: 13; clone_size: .; v_call: TRBV28; d_call: .; cdr3_aa: CASRSGSYNEQFF; cdr3_nt: TGTGCCAGCCGTTCGGGGTCCTACAATGAGCAGTTCTTC
j_call: TRBJ2-1; cdr3_length: 16; clone_size: .; v_call: TRBV5-1; d_call: TRBD1; cdr3_aa: CASSPGQEGGYNEQFF; cdr3_nt: TGCGCCAGCAGCCCCGGACAGGAAGGGGGCTACAATGAGCAGTTCTTC
j_call: TRBJ2-7; cdr3_length: 15; clone_size: many; v_call: TRBV27; d_call: TRBD2; cdr3_aa: CASSLFGRGSYEQYF; cdr3_nt: TGTGCCAGCAGTTTATTCGGGAGGGGCTCCTACGAGCAGTACTTC
j_call: TRBJ1-4; cdr3_length: 14; clone_size: once; v_call: TRBV7-6; d_call: .; cdr3_aa: CASSLGGTREKLFF; cdr3_nt: TGTGCCAGCAGCTTAGGGGGGACACGGGAAAAACTGTTTTTT
j_call: TRBJ1-4; cdr3_length: 16; clone_size: .; v_call: TRBV2; d_call: TRBD1; cdr3_aa: CASSEGQGGVDEKLFF; cdr3_nt: TGTGCCAGCAGTGAAGGACAGGGGGGAGTTGATGAAAAACTGTTTTTT
j_call: TRBJ2-1; cdr3_length: 14; clone_size: many; v_call: TRBV6-5; d_call: TRBD1; cdr3_aa: CASSRGQGAYEQFF; cdr3_nt: TGTGCCAGCAGCCGGGGGCAGGGGGCGTATGAGCAGTTCTTC
j_call: TRBJ2-1; cdr3_length: 11; clone_size: few; v_call: TRBV20-1; d_call: .; cdr3_aa: CRGATYNEQFF; cdr3_nt: TGCCGAGGGGCAACCTACAATGAGCAGTTCTTC
j_call: TRBJ1-1; cdr3_length: 13; clone_size: .; v_call: TRBV29-1; d_call: .; cdr3_aa: CSATGLSNTEAFF; cdr3_nt: TGCAGCGCCACCGGGCTTTCGAACACTGAAGCTTTCTTT
j_call: TRBJ2-5; cdr3_length: 14; clone_size: .; v_call: TRBV11-2; d_call: TRBD2; cdr3_aa: CATGLAAGRETQYF; cdr3_nt: TGTGCCACCGGACTAGCGGCCGGTCGGGAGACCCAGTACTTC
j_call: TRBJ2-7; cdr3_length: 15; clone_size: .; v_call: TRBV5-1; d_call: .; cdr3_aa: CASSLAWEKLYEQYF; cdr3_nt: TGCGCCAGCAGCTTGGCCTGGGAGAAACTCTACGAGCAGTACTTC
j_call: TRBJ2-7; cdr3_length: 12; clone_size: .; v_call: TRBV5-1; d_call: .; cdr3_aa: CASSLRQGEQYF; cdr3_nt: TGCGCCAGCAGCTTACGACAAGGCGAGCAGTACTTC
j_call: TRBJ2-1; cdr3_length: 13; clone_size: .; v_call: TRBV29-1; d_call: TRBD2; cdr3_aa: CSVVAGGYNEQFF; cdr3_nt: TGCAGCGTTGTAGCGGGAGGTTACAATGAGCAGTTCTTC
j_call: TRBJ1-3; cdr3_length: 17; clone_size: .; v_call: TRBV7-8; d_call: TRBD1; cdr3_aa: CASSLRIGTGSGNTIYF; cdr3_nt: TGTGCCAGCAGCTTAAGGATTGGGACAGGCTCTGGAAACACCATATATTTT
j_call: TRBJ2-4; cdr3_length: 14; clone_size: .; v_call: TRBV7-9; d_call: TRBD2; cdr3_aa: CASSPSGVANIQYF; cdr3_nt: TGTGCCAGCAGCCCTAGCGGCGTGGCAAACATTCAGTACTTC
j_call: TRBJ2-7; cdr3_length: 15; clone_size: once; v_call: TRBV5-6; d_call: .; cdr3_aa: CASSLPGQHLYEQYF; cdr3_nt: TGTGCCAGCAGCTTGCCCGGACAACACCTCTACGAGCAGTACTTC
j_call: TRBJ1-4; cdr3_length: 14; clone_size: once; v_call: TRBV5-1; d_call: .; cdr3_aa: CASSSSYNGEKLFF; cdr3_nt: TGCGCCAGCAGCTCCAGCTACAACGGGGAAAAACTGTTTTTT
j_call: TRBJ1-5; cdr3_length: 15; clone_size: few; v_call: TRBV19; d_call: .; cdr3_aa: CASSVYIDDAQPQHF; cdr3_nt: TGTGCCAGTAGTGTGTATATCGACGACGCGCAGCCCCAGCATTTT
j_call: TRBJ1-1; cdr3_length: 15; clone_size: .; v_call: TRBV14; d_call: .; cdr3_aa: CASSSRGGVYTEAFF; cdr3_nt: TGTGCCAGCAGCAGTAGGGGGGGCGTCTACACTGAAGCTTTCTTT
j_call: TRBJ2-1; cdr3_length: 12; clone_size: .; v_call: TRBV19; d_call: TRBD2; cdr3_aa: CASKVGGDEQFF; cdr3_nt: TGTGCCAGTAAGGTTGGGGGGGATGAGCAGTTCTTC
j_call: TRBJ2-5; cdr3_length: 15; clone_size: .; v_call: TRBV5-4; d_call: TRBD1; cdr3_aa: CASSSSTGERETQYF; cdr3_nt: TGTGCCAGCAGCAGTTCGACAGGGGAAAGAGAGACCCAGTACTTC
j_call: TRBJ2-7; cdr3_length: 15; clone_size: .; v_call: TRBV15; d_call: TRBD1; cdr3_aa: CATSRVGRGNIEQYF; cdr3_nt: TGTGCCACCAGCAGAGTAGGCAGGGGGAATATCGAGCAGTACTTC
j_call: TRBJ2-2; cdr3_length: 14; clone_size: once; v_call: TRBV7-3; d_call: .; cdr3_aa: CASSPDPTVGELFF; cdr3_nt: TGTGCCAGCAGCCCCGACCCCACGGTCGGGGAGCTGTTTTTT
j_call: TRBJ1-3; cdr3_length: 19; clone_size: .; v_call: TRBV7-9; d_call: TRBD1; cdr3_aa: CASSLDIWDRGNSGNTIYF; cdr3_nt: TGTGCCAGCAGCTTAGACATCTGGGACAGGGGGAACTCTGGAAACACCATATATTTT
j_call: TRBJ1-5; cdr3_length: 16; clone_size: .; v_call: TRBV7-9; d_call: TRBD1; cdr3_aa: CASSPLFTGANQPQHF; cdr3_nt: TGTGCCAGCAGCCCGTTATTCACAGGGGCCAATCAGCCCCAGCATTTT
j_call: TRBJ2-7; cdr3_length: 12; clone_size: .; v_call: TRBV30; d_call: TRBD1; cdr3_aa: CAWSLTGGEQYF; cdr3_nt: TGTGCCTGGAGTTTGACAGGGGGGGAGCAGTACTTC
j_call: TRBJ2-7; cdr3_length: 13; clone_size: .; v_call: TRBV2; d_call: .; cdr3_aa: CASRPDGVYEQYF; cdr3_nt: TGTGCCAGCAGACCGGACGGAGTCTACGAGCAGTACTTC
j_call: TRBJ2-4; cdr3_length: 14; clone_size: few; v_call: TRBV6-5; d_call: .; cdr3_aa: CASSSGLAKNIQYF; cdr3_nt: TGTGCCAGCAGTTCAGGGCTAGCCAAAAACATTCAGTACTTC
j_call: TRBJ1-2; cdr3_length: 16; clone_size: once; v_call: TRBV14; d_call: .; cdr3_aa: CASSPEPLLGTYGYTF; cdr3_nt: TGTGCCAGCAGCCCTGAACCCCTGTTGGGTACCTATGGCTACACCTTC
j_call: TRBJ2-1; cdr3_length: 16; clone_size: .; v_call: TRBV19; d_call: TRBD2; cdr3_aa: CASSPQAGVGDNEQFF; cdr3_nt: TGTGCCAGTAGTCCTCAAGCGGGAGTGGGGGACAATGAGCAGTTCTTC
j_call: TRBJ1-3; cdr3_length: 15; clone_size: .; v_call: TRBV7-8; d_call: .; cdr3_aa: CASSSGGAGGNTIYF; cdr3_nt: TGTGCCAGCAGCTCCGGGGGCGCGGGTGGAAACACCATATATTTT
j_call: TRBJ2-1; cdr3_length: 15; clone_size: .; v_call: TRBV7-2; d_call: TRBD1; cdr3_aa: CASSSDRGDYNEQFF; cdr3_nt: TGTGCCAGCAGCTCGGACAGGGGGGACTACAATGAGCAGTTCTTC
j_call: TRBJ1-1; cdr3_length: 13; clone_size: .; v_call: TRBV11-1; d_call: .; cdr3_aa: CASSLGTPSPAFF; cdr3_nt: TGTGCCAGCAGCTTAGGGACTCCCAGCCCAGCTTTCTTT
j_call: TRBJ1-5; cdr3_length: 16; clone_size: few; v_call: TRBV4-1; d_call: TRBD1; cdr3_aa: CASRRTTGESNQPQHF; cdr3_nt: TGCGCCAGCAGACGGACTACAGGGGAGAGCAATCAGCCCCAGCATTTT
j_call: TRBJ2-2; cdr3_length: 15; clone_size: .; v_call: TRBV2; d_call: .; cdr3_aa: CASSYTPWDAGELFF; cdr3_nt: TGTGCCAGCAGTTACACCCCCTGGGACGCCGGGGAGCTGTTTTTT
j_call: TRBJ2-3; cdr3_length: 15; clone_size: .; v_call: TRBV5-1; d_call: .; cdr3_aa: CASSLDVGLTDTQYF; cdr3_nt: TGCGCCAGCAGCTTGGACGTGGGACTCACAGATACGCAGTATTTT
j_call: TRBJ2-3; cdr3_length: 16; clone_size: .; v_call: TRBV28; d_call: .; cdr3_aa: CASSRTPASSTDTQYF; cdr3_nt: TGTGCCAGCAGTCGGACACCAGCGTCTAGCACAGATACGCAGTATTTT
j_call: TRBJ1-1; cdr3_length: 15; clone_size: .; v_call: TRBV9; d_call: .; cdr3_aa: CAGSPAGAVNTEAFF; cdr3_nt: TGTGCCGGCAGCCCCGCGGGAGCGGTGAACACTGAAGCTTTCTTT
j_call: TRBJ2-5; cdr3_length: 16; clone_size: .; v_call: TRBV6-4; d_call: .; cdr3_aa: CASSDSSRVLTETQYF; cdr3_nt: TGTGCCAGCAGTGACTCAAGCAGGGTTTTAACAGAGACCCAGTACTTC
j_call: TRBJ2-1; cdr3_length: 16; clone_size: .; v_call: TRBV7-9; d_call: TRBD2; cdr3_aa: CASSPLAGGGLNEQFF; cdr3_nt: TGTGCCAGCAGCCCGTTAGCGGGAGGTGGGTTGAATGAGCAGTTCTTC
j_call: TRBJ2-1; cdr3_length: 16; clone_size: .; v_call: TRBV7-2; d_call: .; cdr3_aa: CASSLDSLSSYNEQFF; cdr3_nt: TGTGCCAGCAGCTTAGACAGTTTAAGCTCCTACAATGAGCAGTTCTTC
j_call: TRBJ2-1; cdr3_length: 17; clone_size: once; v_call: TRBV5-1; d_call: TRBD2; cdr3_aa: CASSLGLAGGPYNEQFF; cdr3_nt: TGCGCCAGCAGCTTGGGCTTAGCGGGAGGACCCTACAATGAGCAGTTCTTC
j_call: TRBJ1-3; cdr3_length: 14; clone_size: .; v_call: TRBV5-1; d_call: TRBD1; cdr3_aa: CASSPTGAGNTIYF; cdr3_nt: TGCGCCAGCAGCCCAACAGGGGCGGGAAACACCATATATTTT
j_call: TRBJ2-1; cdr3_length: 16; clone_size: .; v_call: TRBV11-2; d_call: TRBD2; cdr3_aa: CASSLVAGGLGDEQFF; cdr3_nt: TGTGCCAGCAGCTTAGTTGCGGGAGGGCTCGGGGATGAGCAGTTCTTC
j_call: TRBJ1-5; cdr3_length: 14; clone_size: once; v_call: TRBV6-5; d_call: .; cdr3_aa: CASSYVPQGQPQHF; cdr3_nt: TGTGCCAGCAGTTACGTCCCCCAAGGCCAGCCCCAGCATTTT
j_call: TRBJ1-1; cdr3_length: 17; clone_size: .; v_call: TRBV25-1; d_call: TRBD1; cdr3_aa: CASSERVSGTGMSEAFF; cdr3_nt: TGTGCCAGCAGTGAAAGGGTTTCCGGGACAGGGATGTCTGAAGCTTTCTTT
j_call: TRBJ1-5; cdr3_length: 14; clone_size: .; v_call: TRBV15; d_call: .; cdr3_aa: CATSRGTGNQPQHF; cdr3_nt: TGTGCCACCAGCAGAGGGACAGGCAATCAGCCCCAGCATTTT
j_call: TRBJ2-2; cdr3_length: 11; clone_size: few; v_call: TRBV18; d_call: .; cdr3_aa: CASSQAGELFF; cdr3_nt: TGTGCCAGCTCCCAGGCAGGGGAGCTGTTTTTT
j_call: TRBJ2-3; cdr3_length: 16; clone_size: .; v_call: TRBV5-1; d_call: .; cdr3_aa: CASSLEGRTTTDTQYF; cdr3_nt: TGCGCCAGCAGCTTGGAGGGCAGGACAACCACAGATACGCAGTATTTT
j_call: TRBJ2-7; cdr3_length: 14; clone_size: .; v_call: TRBV6-6; d_call: .; cdr3_aa: CASSSDFGSGEQYF; cdr3_nt: TGTGCCAGCAGTTCGGATTTCGGGAGTGGTGAGCAGTACTTC
j_call: TRBJ2-7; cdr3_length: 18; clone_size: few; v_call: TRBV7-2; d_call: TRBD2; cdr3_aa: CASSPQTHRTSGVHEQYF; cdr3_nt: TGTGCCAGCAGCCCTCAGACCCATAGGACTAGCGGGGTCCACGAGCAGTACTTC
j_call: TRBJ2-1; cdr3_length: 15; clone_size: .; v_call: TRBV19; d_call: .; cdr3_aa: CASSWGGMIYNEQFF; cdr3_nt: TGTGCCAGTAGTTGGGGCGGGATGATTTACAATGAGCAGTTCTTC
j_call: TRBJ2-1; cdr3_length: 13; clone_size: .; v_call: TRBV7-2; d_call: .; cdr3_aa: CASSFPGYNEQFF; cdr3_nt: TGTGCCAGCAGCTTCCCTGGATACAATGAGCAGTTCTTC
j_call: TRBJ2-6; cdr3_length: 15; clone_size: once; v_call: TRBV19; d_call: TRBD1; cdr3_aa: CASSIQGAQANVLTF; cdr3_nt: TGTGCCAGTAGTATACAGGGGGCTCAGGCCAACGTCCTGACTTTC
j_call: TRBJ2-5; cdr3_length: 18; clone_size: .; v_call: TRBV6-1; d_call: TRBD2; cdr3_aa: CASSEEIPGLAGGETQYF; cdr3_nt: TGTGCCAGCAGTGAAGAAATCCCCGGACTAGCGGGAGGCGAGACCCAGTACTTC
j_call: TRBJ2-2; cdr3_length: 17; clone_size: many; v_call: TRBV18; d_call: TRBD2; cdr3_aa: CASSPGLAATNTGELFF; cdr3_nt: TGTGCCAGCTCACCGGGACTAGCGGCAACGAACACCGGGGAGCTGTTTTTT
j_call: TRBJ2-5; cdr3_length: 15; clone_size: .; v_call: TRBV7-2; d_call: .; cdr3_aa: CASSSAGTGGETQYF; cdr3_nt: TGTGCCAGCAGCTCAGCCGGGACGGGCGGGGAGACCCAGTACTTC
j_call: TRBJ2-7; cdr3_length: 15; clone_size: .; v_call: TRBV7-2; d_call: .; cdr3_aa: CASSLDPLSSYEQYF; cdr3_nt: TGTGCCAGCAGCTTAGATCCCCTGAGCTCCTACGAGCAGTACTTC
j_call: TRBJ2-7; cdr3_length: 13; clone_size: few; v_call: TRBV7-6; d_call: .; cdr3_aa: CASSTGHRYEQYF; cdr3_nt: TGTGCCAGCAGCACGGGACATCGCTACGAGCAGTACTTC